This T cell receptor (beta chain) derives from a study of molecular identifiers for immune sequencing clone quantification. As for the study in general: Replicates involved a five-way split of RNA from around 20,000 or 99,000 naive CD8 cells, with sequencing of four. Notes on the study in general: Clones that had above 20 RNA copies took up over 99% of effector molecules but under 1% in naive cells.

RNA fractions of 10%, 30% or 50% and about 18,000 to 1,000,000 sorted cells were the source of naive CD8 libraries. Both previously described methods and listed TCR primers were employed to make bulk TCR libraries. TCRdb passed the PCR reads through MiXCR, listing each CDR3 protein once. The sample gives fewer than 350,000 distinct CDR3 sequences, about 23% of which show up once; about 0.73% is in the top ten. The V gene end was trimmed by 2 bases and the J gene end by 11 bases; junction bases not matched to a gene: 7. Germline V gene sequence: CDR1 MNHEY, CDR2 SVGEGT. The CDR3 has 14 residues. This clonotype was counted between two and nine times. Its specificity is not known.

This clonotype was sampled from a human donor in good health. Some libraries in this study had Jurkat cell RNA spiked in. V is TRBV6-2 or TRBV6-3 and J is TRBJ1-5, with 9 positions matching TRBD1. Material for sequencing was naive CD8+ T cells from blood, with Jurkat cell RNA spiked in. Noted subset: FACS-sorted CD8+CD4-CCR7+CD45RA+ naive T cells. The CDR3 reads CASSYLGQGVAQHF. CDR3 nucleotide sequence: TGTGCCAGCAGTTACCTGGGACAGGGTGTCGCCCAGCATTTT.